The clone carrying this T cell receptor beta chain was observed a few times. What it binds is unknown. From the 5' RACE reads, TCRdb called clonotypes with MiXCR, one entry per CDR3 protein. The table includes hundreds of thousands of distinct CDR3 sequences, 15% to 19% detected once. The entry originates in a study of T-cell memory formation after mild COVID-19. Findings of the study overall: Some clones that responded were present in memory (sampled pre-infection), which suggests cross-reactive memory joined.

The CDR3 sequence is 13 residues long. Deletions cut 4 bases from V and 5 bases from J, with 12 bases between. The germline gives CDR1 SGHNT, CDR2 YYREEE (reference sequence). The sequence was obtained from an adult woman who had mild COVID-19 (a few samples of this study predate the infection). Cell type and time point are not known. The chain carries TRBV5-4 and TRBJ1-2; D not certain. The sample was PBMCs or a T cell subset sorted from them (not recorded which). DNA for the CDR3: TGTGCCAGCAGCCACCTATGGGTATATGGCTACACCTTC. This codes for CASSHLWVYGYTF.